This TCR beta chain was captured in a study of identical twins. Study results and caveats: Zero-insertion analyses were open to partial confounding by invariant MAIT and iNKT cells. Less excess twin sharing appeared in beta out-of-frame sequences. Fewer insertions were carried by abundant cord blood beta clonotypes, but none was seen in memory repertoires. Out-of-frame alpha sequences common to twins exhibited a surplus of low generation probability.

TCRdb processed the 5' RACE reads anew with MiXCR; each CDR3 protein has one entry. The table records 690,000 or so distinct CDR3 sequences, around 6.1% of them present only once. This clonotype was observed many times. Its specificity is not known. The CDR3 runs 12 residues. The V end lost 5 bases, the J end lost 4 bases, and 9 bases lay between the germline ends. The sequence came from a man younger than 35 in good health. V usage is TRBV12-3 or TRBV12-4 and J usage is TRBJ2-7, with D maybe TRBD1 (6 bases). Specimen: naive T cells sorted from blood. The DNA of the CDR3 is TGTGCCAGCAGTGCAACAGGGTACGAGCAGTACTTC. Its translation: CASSATGYEQYF.